A selection of T cell receptor beta chains follows, all from one sample in a study of lymphopenia after photon versus proton radiotherapy. TCRdb's table, derived via immunoSEQ multiplex PCR, lists solely in-frame clones and lacks some. The sample lists some 170,000 clones, 88% occurring once. The material sequenced was peripheral blood, taken from a patient treated with photon-based radiotherapy. These receptors originate from a middle-aged man with gastric cancer. Both conserved end residues are part of each CDR3.

V: TRBV2
CDR3: CASRLQGRAQYF

V: TRBV5-1
CDR3: CASSRGQGEGNIQYF

V: TRBV6-5
CDR3: CASSFDRGAGNTIYF

V: TRBV27
CDR3: CASSLSGGSYNEQFF

V: TRBV6-5
CDR3: CASSPIRGDEQYF

V: TRBV25-1
CDR3: CASHARNGTITISEQFF

V: TRBV7-2
CDR3: CASSPPTGGPTDTQYF

V: TRBV7-8
CDR3: CASHSTGARNQPQHF

V: TRBV6-5
CDR3: CASSRGLAGAGELFF

V: TRBV30
CDR3: CAWSPSTDQPQHF

V: TRBV5-5
CDR3: CASSRTGNYGYTF

V: TRBV6-5
CDR3: CASRQTGINEKLFF

V: TRBV10-3
CDR3: CAISQTGGYEQYF

V: TRBV6-5
CDR3: CASSPQRSYGYTF

V: TRBV28
CDR3: CASSLTGPLSGNTIYF

V: TRBV7-9
CDR3: CASSRTSGYSDTQYF

V: TRBV29-1
CDR3: CSVADRADQPQHF

V: TRBV5-4
CDR3: CASSSRTSGRDGELFF

V: TRBV25-1
CDR3: CASNRLGTGNTIYF

V: TRBV7-2
CDR3: CASSLGQGLSNQPQHF

V: TRBV5-4
CDR3: CASSSTGHYEQYF

V: TRBV2
CDR3: CASTQSLAGYNEQFF

V: TRBV6-8
CDR3: CASSYPRDRGCNTEAFF

V: TRBV6-6
CDR3: CASSYSGRDPPRQYF

V: TRBV5-1
CDR3: CASSFGTLDEKLFF

V: TRBV7-6
CDR3: CASSLADSGQPQHF

V: TRBV4-3
CDR3: CASSERTGGGYEQYF

V: TRBV27
CDR3: CASSPSLTGRNQMNTEAFF

V: TRBV11-2
CDR3: CASSLTGGTSTDTQYF

V: TRBV19
CDR3: CASSMTSTGELFF

V: TRBV9
CDR3: CASSVGLAGGNSYNEQFF

V: TRBV5-1
CDR3: CASSSTDTGVNEQFF